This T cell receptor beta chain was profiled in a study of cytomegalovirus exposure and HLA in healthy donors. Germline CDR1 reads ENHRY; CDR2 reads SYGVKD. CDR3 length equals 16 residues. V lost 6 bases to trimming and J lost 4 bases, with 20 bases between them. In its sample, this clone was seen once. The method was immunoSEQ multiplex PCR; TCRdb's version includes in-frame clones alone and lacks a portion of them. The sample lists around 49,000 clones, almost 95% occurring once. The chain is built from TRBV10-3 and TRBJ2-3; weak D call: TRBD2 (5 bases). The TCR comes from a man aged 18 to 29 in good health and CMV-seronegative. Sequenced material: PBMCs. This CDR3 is CAISPGVTSNPDTQYF. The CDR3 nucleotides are TGTGCCATCAGCCCCGGGGTAACCTCTAACCCAGATACGCAGTATTTT.